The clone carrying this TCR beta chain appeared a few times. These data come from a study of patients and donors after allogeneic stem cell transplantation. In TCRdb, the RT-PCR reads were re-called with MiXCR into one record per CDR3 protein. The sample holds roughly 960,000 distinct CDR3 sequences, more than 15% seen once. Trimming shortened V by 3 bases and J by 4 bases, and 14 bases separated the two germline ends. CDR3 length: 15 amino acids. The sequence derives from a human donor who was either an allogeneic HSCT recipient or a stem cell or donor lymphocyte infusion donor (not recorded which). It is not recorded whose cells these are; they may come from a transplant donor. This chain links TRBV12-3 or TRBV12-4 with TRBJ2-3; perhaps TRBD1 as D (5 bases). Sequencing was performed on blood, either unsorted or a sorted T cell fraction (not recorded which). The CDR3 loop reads CASSLGQGWPDTQYF. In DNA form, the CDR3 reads TGTGCCAGCAGTTTGGGGCAGGGTTGGCCAGATACGCAGTATTTT.